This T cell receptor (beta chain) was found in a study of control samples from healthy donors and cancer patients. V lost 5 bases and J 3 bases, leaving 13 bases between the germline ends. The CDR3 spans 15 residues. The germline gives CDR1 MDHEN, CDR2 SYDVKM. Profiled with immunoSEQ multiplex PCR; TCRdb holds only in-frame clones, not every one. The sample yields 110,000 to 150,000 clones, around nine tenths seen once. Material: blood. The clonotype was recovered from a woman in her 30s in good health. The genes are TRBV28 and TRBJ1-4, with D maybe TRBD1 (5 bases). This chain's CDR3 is CASSTLAGPNEKLFF. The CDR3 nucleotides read TGTGCCAGCAGTACCCTAGCAGGGCCTAATGAAAAACTGTTTTTT.